These 29 T cell receptor beta chains were sequenced from one sample in a study of blood T cell repertoires in COVID-19. This table comes from immunoSEQ multiplex PCR, and its TCRdb copy is limited to in-frame clones, with some not included. The sample holds about 170,000 clones, around four fifths seen once. Material for sequencing was peripheral blood. These receptors originate from a woman aged 80 or over with COVID-19, enrolled during active disease.

The chain recombines TRBV20-1 with TRBJ2-7; weak D call: TRBD2 (5 bases). Trimming removed 4 bases from V and 7 bases from J, with 20 bases in between. The CDR3 loop spans 14 amino acids. CDR1 and CDR2 from the germline V gene are DFQATT and SNEGSKA (reference sequence). The CDR3 spells CSATEAAFFSEQYF. The CDR3 coding sequence is TGCAGTGCTACTGAAGCGGCCTTTTTTTCAGAGCAGTACTTC.

The V gene is TRBV5-5, the J gene TRBJ2-3; D perhaps matches TRBD2 (7 bases). Trimming shortened V by 4 bases and J by 2 bases, and 23 bases separated the two germline ends. This CDR3 spans 18 amino acids. The V gene's germline CDR1 is SGHKS and CDR2 YYEKEE (reference sequence). The CDR3 DNA is TGTGCCAGCAGCCCCCCCCCGGGGGGCAAAACATACACAGATACGCAGTATTTT. Translating gives CASSPPPGGKTYTDTQYF.

The genes are TRBV3-1 (or the pseudogene TRBV3-2) and TRBJ1-6; unclear D gene. V lost 0 bases, J lost 9 bases, and 6 bases lay in between. The germline V gene has CDR1 LGHDT and CDR2 YNNKEL (reference sequence). CDR3 length: 13 amino acids. Written as DNA, the CDR3 is TGTGCCAGCAGCCAAGAGCGGGCTTCACCCCTCCACTTT. This codes for CASSQERASPLHF.

The chain is built from TRBV15 and TRBJ2-1; D uncertain. Per germline, CDR1 LNHNV and CDR2 YYDKDF (reference sequence). The CDR3 has 14 amino acids. Deletions cut 0 bases from V and 6 bases from J, with 9 bases between. CDR3 amino acids: CATSRDRMGNEQFF. The DNA of the CDR3 is TGTGCCACCAGCAGAGACAGGATGGGCAATGAGCAGTTCTTC.

V is TRBV28 and J is TRBJ1-2; no firm D call. V was cut by 3 bases and J by 7 bases, with 15 bases left in between. Germline V gene sequence: CDR1 MDHEN, CDR2 SYDVKM. The CDR3 is 14 residues long. This chain's CDR3 is CASSFVQLIGGYTF. The CDR3 DNA reads as TGTGCCAGCAGTTTTGTACAGCTGATCGGTGGCTACACCTTC.

The V call is TRBV19, the J call TRBJ2-2, with TRBD2 matching over 10 bases. The germline V gene encodes CDR1 LNHDA and CDR2 SQIVND (reference sequence). The CDR3 consists of 15 residues. The V and J ends lost 1 base and 6 bases, in that order; junction bases with no gene match: 2. The CDR3: CASSIGSGRSGELFF. The CDR3 nucleotides are TGTGCCAGTAGTATAGGTAGCGGGAGGTCCGGGGAGCTGTTTTTT.

The genes are TRBV19 and TRBJ2-1, with 8 bases identical to TRBD1. The V gene's germline CDR1 is LNHDA and CDR2 SQIVND (reference sequence). The CDR3 is made up of 13 amino acids. V was clipped by 7 bases and J by 2 bases; unmatched bases: 1. The CDR3 protein is CASKGQAYNEQFF. CDR3 bases: TGTGCCAGTAAGGGACAGGCCTACAATGAGCAGTTCTTC.

The J gene is TRBJ2-1, the V gene TRBV27, with 10 bases lining up with TRBD2. The CDR3 length is 15 residues. Germline values: CDR1 MNHEY, CDR2 SMNVEV (reference sequence). V trimming: 3 bases; J trimming: 11 bases; junction bases outside the gene matches: 10. CDR3 loop: CASSFGSGGAIKQFF. The CDR3 bases are TGTGCCAGCAGTTTCGGGAGCGGGGGGGCAATTAAGCAGTTCTTC.

About this clone itself: Within the sample, other DNA sequences also encode this same CDR3. The J gene is TRBJ1-5, the V gene TRBV9; no reliable D call. The CDR3 length is 13 residues. CDR1 and CDR2 from the germline V gene are SGDLS and YYNGEE. With 0 bases removed from V and 4 bases from J, the gap between germline ends came to 5 bases. CDR3 DNA: TGTGCCAGCAGCGTAGCTCCGAATCAGCCCCAGCATTTT. Translation: CASSVAPNQPQHF.

The chain joins TRBV12-3 or TRBV12-4 to TRBJ1-2; weak D call: TRBD1 (6 bases). This CDR3 region has 13 residues. V dropped 1 base and J dropped 8 bases, with 11 bases sitting between them. In nucleotides, the CDR3 is TGTGCCAGCAGTTTAGGGGGGCGGCGGGGCTACACCTTC. Translating gives CASSLGGRRGYTF.

The rearrangement joins TRBV5-1 to TRBJ2-7; 7 positions agree with TRBD1. The V gene's germline CDR1 is SGHRS and CDR2 YFSETQ. This CDR3 is built from 14 residues. Losses at the gene ends were 0 bases for V and 2 bases for J; bases not matched to a gene: 2. CDR3 coding DNA: TGCGCCAGCAGCTTGGGGGACAGAACCTACGAGCAGTACTTC. Translation: CASSLGDRTYEQYF. Complete variable domain (other parts from reference TRBV5-1 and TRBJ2-7): KAGVTQTPRYLIKTRGQQVTLSCSPISGHRSVSWYQQTPGQGLQFLFEYFSETQRNKGNFPGRFSGRQFSNSRSEMNVSTLELGDSALYLCASSLGDRTYEQYFGPGTRLTVT.

This chain joins TRBV14 and TRBJ2-1, with a tentative D call TRBD2 (5 bases). The CDR3 length is 16 residues. Germline V gene lookup returns CDR1 SGHDN and CDR2 FVKESK. Trimming removed 7 bases at V and 8 bases at J, with 24 bases between. CDR3 DNA sequence: TGTGCCAGCAAAAACAGTCTCGGGGAGTACTCTCATGAGCAGTTCTTC. Translation: CASKNSLGEYSHEQFF. Full variable domain (rest looked up from reference TRBV14 and TRBJ2-1): EAGVTQFPSHSVIEKGQTVTLRCDPISGHDNLYWYRRVMGKEIKFLLHFVKESKQDESGMPNNRFLAERTGGTYSTLKVQPAELEDSGVYFCASKNSLGEYSHEQFFGPGTRLTVL.

V is TRBV19 and J is TRBJ2-1; 10 nucleotides align to TRBD2. The germline gives CDR1 LNHDA, CDR2 SQIVND (reference sequence). This CDR3 has 16 amino acids. Trimming took 5 bases from V and 2 from J; bases not matched to a gene: 6. The CDR3 protein is CASSLWGLATYNEQFF. The CDR3 DNA reads TGTGCCAGTAGTCTCTGGGGACTAGCGACCTACAATGAGCAGTTCTTC.

The chain couples TRBV7-6 to TRBJ1-3; D is unclear. CDR1 SGHVS and CDR2 FNYEAQ come from the germline V gene. CDR3 length: 15 residues. Trimming stripped 1 base from V and 4 bases from J, with 11 bases between. Here the CDR3 reads CASSLVGGVGNTIYF. The CDR3 DNA reads TGTGCCAGCAGCTTAGTCGGCGGGGTCGGAAACACCATATATTTT.

The chain joins TRBV4-1 to TRBJ1-1; TRBD1 matches 11 bases. Germline CDR1 reads MGHRA; CDR2 reads YSYEKL. The V gene end was trimmed by 3 bases and the J gene end by 0 bases; junction bases not matched to a gene: 6. This CDR3 is built from 17 residues. CDR3 nucleotide sequence: TGCGCCAGCAGCCACCAGGACAGGGGGCTCCTGAACACTGAAGCTTTCTTT. Translated, it gives CASSHQDRGLLNTEAFF.

The count of this clone is one. The chain links TRBV2 to TRBJ1-4; 8 nucleotides align to TRBD1. Germline CDR1 SNHLY, CDR2 FYNNEI. With 7 bases clipped from V and 5 bases from J, the junction kept 9 bases outside the gene matches. CDR3 length equals 15 residues. The DNA of the CDR3 is TGTGCCAGCAAATGGAATACAGGGGGGAATGAAAAACTGTTTTTT. Amino acid sequence: CASKWNTGGNEKLFF.

This clone occurred a few times. V and J are TRBV9 and TRBJ1-2; D is undetermined. CDR1 SGDLS and CDR2 YYNGEE come from the germline V gene. This CDR3 region has 10 residues. Trimming shortened V by 7 bases and J by 4 bases, and 5 bases separated the two germline ends. The CDR3 sequence: CASASYGYTF. The CDR3 DNA is TGTGCCAGCGCGAGCTATGGCTACACCTTC.

A single count supports this clone. The genes are TRBV9 and TRBJ1-6; a possible D gene is TRBD1 (6 bases). The CDR3 loop spans 14 amino acids. Trimming stripped 0 bases from V and 10 bases from J, with 11 bases between. CDR1 and CDR2 from the germline V gene are SGDLS and YYNGEE. CDR3 protein: CASSVEAGVSPLHF. The CDR3 DNA reads as TGTGCCAGCAGCGTAGAGGCAGGGGTCTCACCCCTCCACTTT.

The chain employs TRBV18 and TRBJ1-3; 9 bases map to TRBD1. The CDR3 loop spans 16 amino acids. Per the germline V gene, CDR1 is KGHSH and CDR2 is LQKENI. The trim removed 3 bases at V and 2 bases at J, leaving 5 bases unmatched. The CDR3 region has the DNA TGTGCCAGCTCACCGACGGGACAGGGTCCTGGAAACACCATATATTTT. It encodes CASSPTGQGPGNTIYF.

This chain links TRBV13 with TRBJ2-1; TRBD1 might be the D (5 bases). The CDR3 runs to 14 residues. The V end was cut by 6 bases, the J end by 7 bases, with 16 bases between. The germline V gene encodes CDR1 PRHDT and CDR2 FYEKMQ (reference sequence). The CDR3 region is CASRQYGARNEQFF. The CDR3 coding sequence is TGTGCCAGCAGGCAATATGGGGCTAGGAATGAGCAGTTCTTC. Full variable domain (missing parts from reference TRBV13 and TRBJ2-1): AAGVIQSPRHLIKEKRETATLKCYPIPRHDTVYWYQQGPGQDPQFLISFYEKMQSDKGSIPDRFSAQQFSDYHSELNMSSLELGDSALYFCASRQYGARNEQFFGPGTRLTVL.

This clone has more than one count but fewer than ten. The chain joins TRBV7-9 to TRBJ1-1; D may be TRBD1 (6 bases). The CDR3 is made up of 14 amino acids. Germline V CDR1 and CDR2: SEHNR, FQNEAQ (reference sequence). The V and J ends lost 5 bases and 3 bases respectively, with 13 bases between them. Here the CDR3 reads CASSDLGQHTEAFF. For the CDR3, the DNA is TGTGCCAGCAGCGATCTCGGACAGCACACTGAAGCTTTCTTT.

The chain joins TRBV6-1 to TRBJ1-5; 7 positions agree with TRBD1. Germline lookup yields CDR1 MNHNS and CDR2 SASEGT. J lost 4 bases, V lost 2 bases, and 2 bases had no gene match. This CDR3 is built from 14 residues. DNA of the CDR3: TGTGCCAGCAGTGAATGGACAGGTAATCAGCCCCAGCATTTT. It codes for CASSEWTGNQPQHF.

This clone was observed once. The rearrangement links TRBV7-9 to TRBJ2-2; 9 nucleotides line up with TRBD2. The CDR3 consists of 16 residues. Germline lookup yields CDR1 SEHNR and CDR2 FQNEAQ (reference sequence). With 3 bases clipped from V and 0 bases from J, the junction kept 2 bases outside the gene matches. CDR3 DNA: TGTGCCAGCAGCTTGTCTAGCGGGGCGAACACCGGGGAGCTGTTTTTT. It specifies CASSLSSGANTGELFF.

This chain connects TRBV5-1 to TRBJ2-2, with 12 bases identical to TRBD2. Per the germline V gene, CDR1 is SGHRS and CDR2 is YFSETQ. This CDR3 is 19 amino acids long. The junction had 8 bases not matched to a gene; V was cut back by 2 bases and J by 0 bases. CDR3 amino acids: CASSFLGLAGLPNTGELFF. The CDR3 bases are TGCGCCAGCAGCTTCTTAGGACTAGCGGGGCTACCGAACACCGGGGAGCTGTTTTTT.

The V and J genes are TRBV3-1 (or the pseudogene TRBV3-2) and TRBJ2-7; D possibly corresponds to TRBD2 (7 bases). V was clipped by 3 bases and J by 6 bases, with 9 bases between them. The CDR3 is made up of 12 amino acids. In germline, CDR1 is LGHDT, CDR2 YNNKEL (reference sequence). Here the CDR3 reads CASSQGGLEQYF. In DNA form, the CDR3 reads TGTGCCAGCAGCCAGGGGGGGCTCGAGCAGTACTTC.

J is TRBJ1-4 and V is TRBV18, with D unclear. The CDR3 is made up of 14 amino acids. Germline lookup yields CDR1 KGHSH and CDR2 LQKENI. V dropped 2 bases and J dropped 4 bases, with 8 bases sitting between them. CDR3: CASSPSAGNEKLFF. The CDR3 DNA follows: TGTGCCAGCTCACCAAGCGCCGGTAATGAAAAACTGTTTTTT.

This clone has only one observation. The chain is built from TRBV25-1 and TRBJ1-3; TRBD1 matches at 7 bases. Trimming removed 7 bases from V and 1 base from J; junction bases left unmatched: 4. Germline assignment: CDR1 MGHDK and CDR2 SYGVNS. The CDR3 is 14 residues long. CDR3 in DNA: TGTGCCAGCAACGACAGGGAGTCTGGAAACACCATATATTTT. This codes for CASNDRESGNTIYF.

This chain uses TRBV13 with TRBJ1-2; D gene unclear. The CDR3 spans 13 residues. Trimming stripped 2 bases from V and 5 bases from J, with 9 bases between. Germline CDR1 and CDR2: PRHDT and FYEKMQ (reference sequence). CDR3 sequence reads: CASSLQSSYGYTF. Here the CDR3 DNA reads TGTGCCAGCAGCTTACAGTCGTCATATGGCTACACCTTC.

In nucleotides, the CDR3 is TGTGCCAGCAGCCCGATAGCACGGTTCACTGAAGCTTTCTTT. This sequence encodes CASSPIARFTEAFF. This chain connects TRBV7-9 to TRBJ1-1, with unresolved D. The ends were cut back, 5 bases at V and 4 bases at J, with 14 bases in the middle. The CDR3 is 14 residues long. CDR1 and CDR2 (germline): SEHNR, FQNEAQ (reference sequence).